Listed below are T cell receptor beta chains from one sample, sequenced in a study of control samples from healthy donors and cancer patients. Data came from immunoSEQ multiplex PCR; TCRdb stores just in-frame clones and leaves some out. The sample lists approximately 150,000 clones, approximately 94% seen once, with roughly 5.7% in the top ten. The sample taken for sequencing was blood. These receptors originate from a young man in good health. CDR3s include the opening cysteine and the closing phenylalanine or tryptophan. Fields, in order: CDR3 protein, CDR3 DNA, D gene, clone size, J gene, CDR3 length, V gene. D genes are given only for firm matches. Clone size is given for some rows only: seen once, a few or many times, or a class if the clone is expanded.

CDR3 protein: CASRLTQVSNNEKLFF
CDR3 DNA: TGTGCAAGTCGCTTGACGCAGGTGAGTAATAATGAAAAACTGTTTTTT
D gene: -
clone size: -
J gene: TRBJ1-4
CDR3 length: 16
V gene: TRBV12-2

CDR3 protein: CASSLGPQLAYNEQFF
CDR3 DNA: TGTGCCAGCAGCTTAGGTCCGCAGCTCGCCTACAATGAGCAGTTCTTC
D gene: -
clone size: -
J gene: TRBJ2-1
CDR3 length: 16
V gene: TRBV11-2

CDR3 protein: CASSSGRLSEQYF
CDR3 DNA: TGTGCCAGCAGCTCCGGGAGGTTAAGCGAGCAGTACTTC
D gene: TRBD2
clone size: -
J gene: TRBJ2-7
CDR3 length: 13
V gene: TRBV7-2

CDR3 protein: CASGRGGLRNEKLFF
CDR3 DNA: TGTGCCAGCGGAAGAGGGGGCTTAAGGAACGAAAAACTGTTTTTT
D gene: TRBD1
clone size: -
J gene: TRBJ1-4
CDR3 length: 15
V gene: TRBV28

CDR3 protein: CASGLTGESYEQYF
CDR3 DNA: TGTGCCAGCGGCCTTACAGGGGAGTCCTACGAGCAGTACTTC
D gene: TRBD1
clone size: -
J gene: TRBJ2-7
CDR3 length: 14
V gene: TRBV28

CDR3 protein: CASSRDRRSSYEQYF
CDR3 DNA: TGCGCCAGCAGCCGAGACAGGAGGAGCTCCTACGAGCAGTACTTC
D gene: -
clone size: -
J gene: TRBJ2-7
CDR3 length: 15
V gene: TRBV4-3

CDR3 protein: CASSQGAQPQHF
CDR3 DNA: TGTGCCAGCAGCCAGGGGGCCCAGCCCCAGCATTTT
D gene: TRBD1
clone size: -
J gene: TRBJ1-5
CDR3 length: 12
V gene: TRBV5-6

CDR3 protein: CSGRVVVDTQYF
CDR3 DNA: TGCAGCGGGAGGGTGGTAGTAGATACGCAGTATTTT
D gene: -
clone size: -
J gene: TRBJ2-3
CDR3 length: 12
V gene: TRBV29-1

CDR3 protein: CASSRGTGQANYGYTF
CDR3 DNA: TGCGCCAGCTCTCGGGGGACAGGCCAAGCCAACTATGGCTACACCTTC
D gene: TRBD1
clone size: -
J gene: TRBJ1-2
CDR3 length: 16
V gene: TRBV5-1

CDR3 protein: CASSTLGQGNSPLHF
CDR3 DNA: TGTGCCAGTAGTACCCTGGGACAGGGAAATTCACCCCTCCACTTT
D gene: TRBD1
clone size: -
J gene: TRBJ1-6
CDR3 length: 15
V gene: TRBV19

CDR3 protein: CASSSRGGVYEQYF
CDR3 DNA: TGTGCCAGCAGCTCCAGGGGGGGTGTCTACGAGCAGTACTTC
D gene: -
clone size: -
J gene: TRBJ2-7
CDR3 length: 14
V gene: TRBV13

CDR3 protein: CASSLPPGQANTEAFF
CDR3 DNA: TGTGCCAGTAGTCTTCCCCCGGGACAGGCGAACACTGAAGCTTTCTTT
D gene: TRBD1
clone size: -
J gene: TRBJ1-1
CDR3 length: 16
V gene: TRBV19

CDR3 protein: CASSPYGGRGMETQYF
CDR3 DNA: TGTGCCAGCAGCCCCTATGGGGGCAGGGGGATGGAGACCCAGTACTTC
D gene: TRBD1
clone size: -
J gene: TRBJ2-5
CDR3 length: 16
V gene: TRBV11-3

CDR3 protein: CASSFLTPGQGAEEQYF
CDR3 DNA: TGTGCCAGCAGTTTTCTCACTCCGGGACAGGGGGCAGAAGAGCAGTACTTC
D gene: TRBD1
clone size: -
J gene: TRBJ2-7
CDR3 length: 17
V gene: TRBV27

CDR3 protein: CASSYGQNYEQYF
CDR3 DNA: TGTGCCAGCAGCTACGGACAGAACTACGAGCAGTACTTC
D gene: -
clone size: -
J gene: TRBJ2-7
CDR3 length: 13
V gene: TRBV7-3

CDR3 protein: CASSSPADRSSTDTQYF
CDR3 DNA: TGTGCCAGCAGTAGCCCCGCCGACAGGTCAAGCACAGATACGCAGTATTTT
D gene: -
clone size: -
J gene: TRBJ2-3
CDR3 length: 17
V gene: TRBV28

CDR3 protein: CASSYPGDKFF
CDR3 DNA: TGTGCCAGCAGTTACCCGGGAGATAAGTTCTTC
D gene: -
clone size: -
J gene: TRBJ2-1
CDR3 length: 11
V gene: TRBV6-2/TRBV6-3

CDR3 protein: CATSPPGLAPSSYEQYF
CDR3 DNA: TGTGCCACCAGCCCACCGGGACTAGCCCCGAGCTCCTACGAGCAGTACTTC
D gene: TRBD2
clone size: -
J gene: TRBJ2-7
CDR3 length: 17
V gene: TRBV15

CDR3 protein: CASSRNFRGPSYEQYF
CDR3 DNA: TGTGCCAGCAGTCGGAATTTTAGGGGTCCCTCCTACGAGCAGTACTTC
D gene: -
clone size: -
J gene: TRBJ2-7
CDR3 length: 16
V gene: TRBV27

CDR3 protein: CASSLSGANEQFF
CDR3 DNA: TGTGCCAGCAGCCTGTCTGGGGCCAATGAGCAGTTCTTC
D gene: -
clone size: -
J gene: TRBJ2-1
CDR3 length: 13
V gene: TRBV3-1/TRBV3-2

CDR3 protein: CASSSDGVLYGYTF
CDR3 DNA: TGTGCCAGCAGCTCCGACGGGGTTCTCTATGGCTACACCTTC
D gene: -
clone size: -
J gene: TRBJ1-2
CDR3 length: 14
V gene: TRBV7-9

CDR3 protein: CASSPRGAQETQYF
CDR3 DNA: TGTGCCAGCAGTCCCCGTGGAGCGCAAGAGACCCAGTACTTC
D gene: -
clone size: few
J gene: TRBJ2-5
CDR3 length: 14
V gene: TRBV6-5

CDR3 protein: CASSLQGGLLDGYTF
CDR3 DNA: TGTGCCAGCTCCCTCCAGGGGGGATTGTTGGATGGCTACACCTTC
D gene: TRBD1
clone size: -
J gene: TRBJ1-2
CDR3 length: 15
V gene: TRBV6-5

CDR3 protein: CAIIAGNTGELFF
CDR3 DNA: TGTGCCATAATAGCTGGAAACACCGGGGAGCTGTTTTTT
D gene: -
clone size: once
J gene: TRBJ2-2
CDR3 length: 13
V gene: TRBV10-3

CDR3 protein: CASSEAGGDSWENYYGYTF
CDR3 DNA: TGTGCCAGCAGTGAAGCGGGGGGGGACAGTTGGGAAAACTACTATGGCTACACCTTC
D gene: TRBD1
clone size: -
J gene: TRBJ1-2
CDR3 length: 19
V gene: TRBV6-1

CDR3 protein: CASSQSPPGLTSYNEQFF
CDR3 DNA: TGTGCCAGCAGCCAATCCCCCCCGGGACTAACCTCCTACAATGAGCAGTTCTTC
D gene: TRBD2
clone size: -
J gene: TRBJ2-1
CDR3 length: 18
V gene: TRBV3-1/TRBV3-2

CDR3 protein: CASSLDSNSPLHF
CDR3 DNA: TGTGCCAGCAGTCTTGACAGTAATTCACCCCTCCACTTT
D gene: -
clone size: -
J gene: TRBJ1-6
CDR3 length: 13
V gene: TRBV28

CDR3 protein: CASSLTPGGTEAFF
CDR3 DNA: TGTGCCAGCAGTTTAACCCCAGGGGGCACTGAAGCTTTCTTT
D gene: TRBD1
clone size: -
J gene: TRBJ1-1
CDR3 length: 14
V gene: TRBV27

CDR3 protein: CASSGSTGWAGELFF
CDR3 DNA: TGTGCCAGCAGTGGGTCGACAGGGTGGGCCGGGGAGCTGTTTTTT
D gene: TRBD1
clone size: -
J gene: TRBJ2-2
CDR3 length: 15
V gene: TRBV25-1

CDR3 protein: CSASSLQGVSGEQYF
CDR3 DNA: TGCAGTGCTAGTAGTTTACAGGGAGTTTCGGGCGAGCAGTACTTC
D gene: -
clone size: -
J gene: TRBJ2-7
CDR3 length: 15
V gene: TRBV20-1

CDR3 protein: CSVKRTGGQETQYF
CDR3 DNA: TGCAGCGTTAAGAGGACAGGGGGCCAAGAGACCCAGTACTTC
D gene: TRBD1
clone size: -
J gene: TRBJ2-5
CDR3 length: 14
V gene: TRBV29-1

CDR3 protein: CASSPRFSSDQPQHF
CDR3 DNA: TGCGCCAGCAGCCCCCGGTTCAGTTCAGATCAGCCCCAGCATTTT
D gene: -
clone size: -
J gene: TRBJ1-5
CDR3 length: 15
V gene: TRBV4-1

CDR3 protein: CASSQDDFGGTAGTQETQYF
CDR3 DNA: TGTGCCAGCAGCCAAGATGATTTTGGGGGGACAGCCGGTACCCAAGAGACCCAGTACTTC
D gene: -
clone size: -
J gene: TRBJ2-5
CDR3 length: 20
V gene: TRBV3-1/TRBV3-2

CDR3 protein: CASSQARGLGEQYF
CDR3 DNA: TGCGCCAGCAGCCAGGCTAGGGGGCTGGGGGAGCAGTACTTC
D gene: TRBD1
clone size: -
J gene: TRBJ2-7
CDR3 length: 14
V gene: TRBV4-1